Listed here are 25 T cell receptor beta chains from one sample, sequenced in a study of identical twins. TCRdb analysed the 5' RACE reads with MiXCR anew, one entry per CDR3 protein. Of about 730,000 distinct CDR3 sequences in the sample, 21% were seen once. These data also featured in a second study, about T cells expressing NK-cell markers.

The sequencing input was PBMCs. Receptors were obtained from a woman younger than 35 in good health.

This clonotype has more than one count but fewer than ten. The rearrangement joins TRBV5-1 to TRBJ2-3, with D possibly called TRBD1 or TRBD2 (5 bases each). Trimming took 5 bases from V and 1 from J, leaving 14 bases between them. The CDR3 covers 15 residues. Per germline, CDR1 SGHRS and CDR2 YFSETQ. The CDR3 bases are TGCGCCAGCAGAACCGGGGCGTCAGGCACAGATACGCAGTATTTT. It is translated as CASRTGASGTDTQYF.

The table lists this clonotype with a few counts. The rearrangement uses TRBV7-8 and TRBJ2-3, with TRBD2 as a possible D gene (6 bases). The CDR3 loop spans 14 amino acids. Trimming cost V 7 bases and J 3 bases, with 14 bases left between them. CDR1 SGHVS and CDR2 FQNEAQ come from the germline V gene. In DNA form, the CDR3 reads TGTGCCAGCAACCCGGGACTGGCTACAGATACGCAGTATTTT. Translation: CASNPGLATDTQYF. Complete variable domain (other parts from reference TRBV7-8 and TRBJ2-3): GAGVSQSPRYKVAKRGQDVALRCDPISGHVSLFWYQQALGQGPEFLTYFQNEAQLDKSGLPSDRFFAERPEGSVSTLKIQRTQQEDSAVYLCASNPGLATDTQYFGPGTRLTVL.

This clonotype came up a few times. This chain connects TRBV2 to TRBJ2-5; D gene ambiguous. The CDR3 covers 13 residues. Trimming took 2 bases from V and 5 from J, leaving 9 bases between them. The V gene's germline CDR1 is SNHLY and CDR2 FYNNEI. CDR3 nucleotides: TGTGCCAGCAGTGAACGGGTGCTGGAGACCCAGTACTTC. Protein product: CASSERVLETQYF.

In its sample, this clonotype was seen once. The chain joins TRBV9 to TRBJ2-1, with 9 positions matching TRBD2. The V segment lost 3 bases and the J segment 6 bases; nucleotides outside the gene matches: 16. The CDR3 covers 18 residues. Germline V lookup: CDR1 SGDLS, CDR2 YYNGEE. This CDR3 reads CASSAREGSAGVGNEQFF. The CDR3 nucleotides read TGTGCCAGCAGCGCGCGGGAGGGTAGCGCGGGAGTTGGCAATGAGCAGTTCTTC. The full variable domain, its missing parts supplied by reference TRBV9 and TRBJ2-1, is DSGVTQTPKHLITATGQRVTLRCSPRSGDLSVYWYQQSLDQGLQFLIQYYNGEERAKGNILERFSAQQFPDLHSELNLSSLELGDSALYFCASSAREGSAGVGNEQFFGPGTRLTVL.

V and J are TRBV29-1 and TRBJ2-7; D assignment may be TRBD1 or TRBD2 (5 bases each). The germline CDR1 and CDR2 sequences are SQVTM and ANQGSEA. The CDR3 runs 13 residues. Trimming removed 7 bases at V and 2 bases at J, with 15 bases between. In nucleotides, the CDR3 is TGCAGCGCCGGAGGTGGGGCCACCTACGAGCAGTACTTC. Encoded protein: CSAGGGATYEQYF.

The chain combines TRBV7-2 with TRBJ1-4; D perhaps matches TRBD1 (5 bases). Looked up from germline, CDR1 is SGHTA and CDR2 is FQGNSA. V lost 3 bases to trimming and J lost 3 bases, with 8 bases between them. This CDR3 region has 14 residues. CDR3 residues: CASSFGGPNEKLFF. The CDR3 bases are TGTGCCAGCAGCTTTGGGGGTCCTAATGAAAAACTGTTTTTT.

This clonotype was counted between two and nine times. This CDR3 reads CSAVAIADYEQYF. CDR3 in DNA: TGCAGCGCCGTCGCCATAGCGGACTACGAGCAGTACTTC. The chain recombines TRBV29-1 with TRBJ2-7, with D possibly being TRBD2 (6 bases). V lost 7 bases to trimming and J lost 3 bases, with 16 bases between them. Germline loops: CDR1 SQVTM, CDR2 ANQGSEA. The CDR3 consists of 13 residues.

The genes are TRBV5-5 and TRBJ2-1; 12 bases line up with TRBD1. With V trimmed by 5 bases and J by 7 bases, 7 bases remained unmatched. The CDR3 covers 15 residues. CDR1 is SGHKS and CDR2 is YYEKEE in the germline V gene (reference sequence). The CDR3 bases are TGTGCCAGCAGTTGGGACAGGGGGCTGAAGAATGAGCAGTTCTTC. It translates to CASSWDRGLKNEQFF.

This clonotype was seen many times. The rearrangement links TRBV12-3 or TRBV12-4 to TRBJ2-7; unclear D gene. The CDR3 has 14 residues. V gave up 0 bases and J gave up 2 bases, with 8 bases separating them. CDR3 nucleotide sequence: TGTGCCAGCAGTTTAGCCGGGCTAGCCTACGAGCAGTACTTC. This sequence encodes CASSLAGLAYEQYF.

V is TRBV6-2 or TRBV6-3 and J is TRBJ2-7; D is unclear. The germline CDR1 and CDR2 sequences are MNHEY and SVGEGT. CDR3 length equals 12 residues. V was pared by 0 bases and J by 3 bases, with 3 bases between. The CDR3 loop reads CASSYSIYEQYF. Written as DNA, the CDR3 is TGTGCCAGCAGTTACTCGATCTACGAGCAGTACTTC.

This clonotype showed up just a few times. This sequence may be a read error, since a much larger clone differs from it by one base. The chain carries TRBV12-3 or TRBV12-4 and TRBJ1-2; D call uncertain. The CDR3 is made up of 11 amino acids. Deletions cut 4 bases from V and 7 bases from J, with 7 bases between. For the CDR3, the DNA is TGTGCCAGCAGTTACAGTACTGGCTACACCTTC. It specifies CASSYSTGYTF.

The chain is built from TRBV30 and TRBJ2-1; possibly TRBD2 for D (5 bases). The V gene's germline CDR1 is GTSNPN and CDR2 SVGIG (reference sequence). The CDR3 spans 13 residues. Trimming took 0 bases from V and 6 from J, leaving 9 bases between them. In DNA form, the CDR3 reads TGTGCCTGGAGTGTACGGGGAGTCAATGAGCAGTTCTTC. Translation: CAWSVRGVNEQFF. Full variable domain (outside the CDR3, taken from reference TRBV30 and TRBJ2-1): SQTIHQWPATLVQPVGSPLSLECTVEGTSNPNLYWYRQAAGRGLQLLFYSVGIGQISSEVPQNLSASRPQDRQFILSSKKLLLSDSGFYLCAWSVRGVNEQFFGPGTRLTVL.

The V call is TRBV10-3, the J call TRBJ2-3; 9 bases map to TRBD2. The V gene end was trimmed by 10 bases and the J gene end by 0 bases; junction bases not matched to a gene: 17. This CDR3 region has 18 residues. CDR1 is ENHRY, CDR2 SYGVKD, per germline. CDR3 residues: CATLPWGLAGSSTDTQYF. In DNA, the CDR3 is TGTGCCACCTTACCCTGGGGGCTAGCGGGGTCCAGCACAGATACGCAGTATTTT.

Only a few counts were recorded for this clonotype. The rearrangement uses TRBV27 and TRBJ2-1; no firm D call. The CDR3 is made up of 12 amino acids. The germline V and J ends were trimmed by 1 base and 8 bases, with 6 bases remaining between them. CDR1 and CDR2 (germline): MNHEY, SMNVEV (reference sequence). CDR3 coding DNA: TGTGCCAGCAGTTTATTCGGATATGAGCAGTTCTTC. Translated: CASSLFGYEQFF.

This rearrangement joins TRBV11-2 to TRBJ2-2, with TRBD2 matching over 7 bases. Trimming removed 6 bases from V and 8 bases from J; junction bases left unmatched: 18. Germline V gene sequence: CDR1 SGHAT, CDR2 FQNNGV. The CDR3 length is 17 residues. As DNA, the CDR3 is TGTGCCAGCAGAGGGGTCAGACTAGCCACCACCTCTGGGGAGCTGTTTTTT. It yields the protein CASRGVRLATTSGELFF.

This clonotype was detected a few times. The rearrangement uses TRBV5-1 and TRBJ1-1; the D is unclear. The CDR3 is 15 amino acids. Germline loops: CDR1 SGHRS, CDR2 YFSETQ. Trimming cost V 0 bases and J 0 bases, with 9 bases left between them. For the CDR3, the DNA is TGCGCCAGCAGCTTGGAGAGGATTTTGAACACTGAAGCTTTCTTT. This encodes CASSLERILNTEAFF.

The sample holds a few counts of this clonotype. The chain carries TRBV10-3 and TRBJ2-2, with D perhaps TRBD1 (6 bases). This CDR3 has 16 amino acids. V was shortened by 0 bases and J by 0 bases, with 8 bases between the two germline ends. Germline assignment: CDR1 ENHRY and CDR2 SYGVKD. The CDR3 region has the DNA TGTGCCATCAGTGAGTCCTGGGGGCCGAACACCGGGGAGCTGTTTTTT. Its translation: CAISESWGPNTGELFF.

This clonotype was observed many times. The chain uses TRBV20-1 and TRBJ2-7; perhaps D is TRBD1 or TRBD2 (6 bases each). The V gene lost 4 bases and the J gene lost 6 bases, with 13 bases spanning the gap. Germline V CDR1 and CDR2: DFQATT, SNEGSKA (reference sequence). CDR3 length: 12 amino acids. CDR3 sequence reads: CSANRAGGEQYF. CDR3 DNA sequence: TGCAGTGCTAACAGGGCCGGGGGCGAGCAGTACTTC.

The chain links TRBV6-5 to TRBJ2-7, with 7 bases fitting TRBD2. Germline lookup yields CDR1 MNHEY and CDR2 SVGAGI. The CDR3 spans 16 residues. V lost 2 bases, J lost 7 bases, and 14 bases stayed unmatched. The CDR3 sequence: CASSYPSGTTIREQYF. In nucleotides, the CDR3 is TGTGCCAGCAGTTACCCTTCTGGGACTACCATAAGGGAGCAGTACTTC.

This clonotype was found a few times. The gene calls are TRBV6-5 and TRBJ2-1; weak D call: TRBD1 (6 bases). The CDR3 totals 16 residues. The V gene lost 3 bases and the J gene lost 3 bases, with 15 bases spanning the gap. The germline gives CDR1 MNHEY, CDR2 SVGAGI. The CDR3 spells CASSYPPRDNYNEQFF. CDR3 nucleotide sequence: TGTGCCAGCAGTTATCCCCCGAGGGACAACTACAATGAGCAGTTCTTC.

The genes are TRBV6-5 and TRBJ2-6, with D possibly TRBD1 on 5 matching bases. CDR3 length: 17 amino acids. Trimming pared 2 bases from V and 1 base from J, leaving 12 bases between. Germline loops: CDR1 MNHEY, CDR2 SVGAGI. In nucleotides, the CDR3 is TGTGCCAGCAGTTACGGTGTCAGGGAATCTGGGGCCAACGTCCTGACTTTC. This codes for CASSYGVRESGANVLTF.

The chain couples TRBV20-1 to TRBJ2-5; D is undetermined. Germline V gives CDR1 DFQATT, CDR2 SNEGSKA (reference sequence). The CDR3 is 14 residues long. The ends were cut back, 0 bases at V and 3 bases at J, with 11 bases in the middle. Here the CDR3 DNA reads TGCAGTGCTAGAGATGGCGCCATAGAAGAGACCCAGTACTTC. It encodes CSARDGAIEETQYF.

This clonotype was recorded a few times. The chain recombines TRBV12-3 or TRBV12-4 with TRBJ2-1, with D perhaps TRBD2 (6 bases). The CDR3 spans 16 residues. The V end was cut by 7 bases, the J end by 8 bases, with 24 bases between. CDR3 coding DNA: TGTGCCAGCACCTCCGTTGGGACTCTCTCTCTGGATGAGCAGTTCTTC. This encodes CASTSVGTLSLDEQFF.

The chain employs TRBV7-6 and TRBJ2-3; 9 bases are shared with TRBD1. The CDR3 runs to 18 residues. Per germline, CDR1 SGHVS and CDR2 FNYEAQ. With V trimmed by 0 bases and J by 4 bases, 11 bases remained unmatched. The CDR3 is CASSLATLTGQGSDTQYF. The CDR3 DNA reads as TGTGCCAGCAGCTTAGCCACGCTCACCGGACAGGGGTCAGATACGCAGTATTTT.

This clonotype was counted a few times. This chain connects TRBV20-1 to TRBJ1-1, with 7 bases matching TRBD1. V lost 4 bases and J lost 4; bases outside the gene matches: 9. This CDR3 has 14 amino acids. Looked up from germline, CDR1 is DFQATT and CDR2 is SNEGSKA (reference sequence). The CDR3 protein is CSAIIPGQLTEAFF. In nucleotides, the CDR3 is TGCAGTGCTATCATACCGGGACAGCTCACTGAAGCTTTCTTT.